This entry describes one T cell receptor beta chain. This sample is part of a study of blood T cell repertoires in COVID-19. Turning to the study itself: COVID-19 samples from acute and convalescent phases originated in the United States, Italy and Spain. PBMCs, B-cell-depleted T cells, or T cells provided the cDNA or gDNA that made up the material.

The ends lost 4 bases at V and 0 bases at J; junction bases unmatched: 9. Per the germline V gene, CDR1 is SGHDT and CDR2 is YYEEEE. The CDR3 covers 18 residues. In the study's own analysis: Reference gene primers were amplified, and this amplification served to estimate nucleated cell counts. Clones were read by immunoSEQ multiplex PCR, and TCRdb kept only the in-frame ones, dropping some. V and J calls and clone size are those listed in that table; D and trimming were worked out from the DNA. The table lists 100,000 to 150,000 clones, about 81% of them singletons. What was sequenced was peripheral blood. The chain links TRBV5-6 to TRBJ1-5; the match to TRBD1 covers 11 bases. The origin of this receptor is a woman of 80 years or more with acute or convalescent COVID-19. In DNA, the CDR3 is TGTGCCAGCAGCAACGGACAGGGGGCCGGCTATAGCAATCAGCCCCAGCATTTT. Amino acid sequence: CASSNGQGAGYSNQPQHF.